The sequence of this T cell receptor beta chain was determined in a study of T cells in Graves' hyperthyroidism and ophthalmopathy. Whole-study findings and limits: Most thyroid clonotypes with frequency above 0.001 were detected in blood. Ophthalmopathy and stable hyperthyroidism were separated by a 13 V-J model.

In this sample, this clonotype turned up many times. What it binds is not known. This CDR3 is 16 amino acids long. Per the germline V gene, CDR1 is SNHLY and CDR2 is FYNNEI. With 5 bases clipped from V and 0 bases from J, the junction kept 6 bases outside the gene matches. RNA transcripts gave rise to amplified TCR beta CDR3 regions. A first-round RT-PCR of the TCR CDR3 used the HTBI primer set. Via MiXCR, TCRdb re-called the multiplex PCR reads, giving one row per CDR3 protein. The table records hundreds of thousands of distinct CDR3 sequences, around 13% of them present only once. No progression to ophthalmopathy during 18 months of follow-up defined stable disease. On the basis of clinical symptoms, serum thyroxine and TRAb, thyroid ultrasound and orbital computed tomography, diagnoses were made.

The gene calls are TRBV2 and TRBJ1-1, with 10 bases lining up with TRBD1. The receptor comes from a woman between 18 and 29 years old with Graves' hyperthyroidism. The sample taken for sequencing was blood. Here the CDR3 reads CASSIDRGRMNTEAFF. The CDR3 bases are TGTGCCAGCAGTATAGACAGGGGGCGCATGAACACTGAAGCTTTCTTT.